Presented here are 11 T cell receptor beta chains from one specimen sequenced in a study of blood T cell repertoires in COVID-19. Measured with immunoSEQ multiplex PCR; TCRdb has only the in-frame clones, and not every one. The sample consists of about 180,000 clones, about 86% of them appearing once. Sequences were obtained from peripheral blood. The receptors here all came from a woman aged 25 to 45 with active or convalescent COVID-19.

CDR3 in DNA: TGTGCCAGCAGCACACGGACAGCAACTAATGAAAAACTGTTTTTT. Its translation is CASSTRTATNEKLFF. This chain uses TRBV11-3 with TRBJ1-4; D might be TRBD1 (6 bases). The CDR3 covers 15 residues. V was cut by 5 bases and J by 0 bases, with 10 bases left in between. The germline gives CDR1 SGHNT, CDR2 YENEEA. Supplemented by reference TRBV11-3 and TRBJ1-4, the full variable domain reads EAGVVQSPRYKIIEKKQPVAFWCNPISGHNTLYWYLQNLGQGPELLIRYENEEAVDDSQLPKDRFSAERLKGVDSTLKIQPAELGDSAVYLCASSTRTATNEKLFFGSGTQLSVL.

This clone was observed a single time. The chain employs TRBV7-2 and TRBJ2-7, with unresolved D. V gave up 3 bases and J gave up 4 bases, with 13 bases separating them. Germline V gene sequence: CDR1 SGHTA, CDR2 FQGNSA. The CDR3 totals 14 residues. In nucleotides, the CDR3 is TGTGCCAGCAGCTTGGCCCACGTCAAGTACGAGCAGTACTTC. It yields the protein CASSLAHVKYEQYF.

The chain combines TRBV15 with TRBJ2-7; 10 nucleotides line up with TRBD1. The germline V gene has CDR1 LNHNV and CDR2 YYDKDF (reference sequence). The length of the CDR3 is 13 residues. The V and J ends lost 6 bases and 2 bases, in that order; junction bases with no gene match: 1. The CDR3 reads CATRGTGAYEQYF. CDR3 in DNA: TGTGCCACCAGAGGGACAGGGGCCTACGAGCAGTACTTC.

This clone was counted once. The chain has TRBV5-4 and TRBJ2-5, with TRBD2 identical over 12 bases. Unmatched junction bases numbered 8, after V lost 4 bases and J lost 4 bases. Germline-derived CDR1 and CDR2 are SGHNT and YYREEE (reference sequence). The CDR3 has 16 residues. CDR3: CASSRRLAGEVETQYF. The CDR3 coding sequence is TGTGCCAGCAGCCGGAGACTAGCGGGGGAGGTAGAGACCCAGTACTTC.

The chain links TRBV9 to TRBJ1-2; a weak D match, TRBD1 (5 bases). There are 13 residues in the CDR3. Germline V gene sequence: CDR1 SGDLS, CDR2 YYNGEE. V dropped 3 bases and J dropped 0 bases, with 6 bases sitting between them. The CDR3 DNA is TGTGCCAGCAGCGGGACAACTAACTATGGCTACACCTTC. Protein sequence: CASSGTTNYGYTF.

In nucleotides, the CDR3 is TGTGCCAGCAGCTTAGTGATGTTAGGGGCTCGTGAAGCTTTCTTT. Amino acids: CASSLVMLGAREAFF. The rearrangement joins TRBV11-2 to TRBJ1-1; possibly TRBD1 for D (5 bases). Trimming stripped 1 base from V and 7 bases from J, with 16 bases between. The CDR3 is made up of 15 amino acids. CDR1 is SGHAT and CDR2 is FQNNGV in the germline V gene.

The chain carries TRBV7-9 and TRBJ1-1; perhaps TRBD1 as D (5 bases). Trimming shortened V by 3 bases and J by 3 bases, and 11 bases separated the two germline ends. The germline CDR1 and CDR2 sequences are SEHNR and FQNEAQ (reference sequence). The CDR3 is 14 amino acids. CDR3 sequence reads: CASSLWGADTEAFF. The CDR3 nucleotides are TGTGCCAGCAGCTTGTGGGGCGCGGACACTGAAGCTTTCTTT.

This clone was recorded only once. The rearrangement links TRBV9 to TRBJ1-3; 11 bases match TRBD1. Germline V CDR1 and CDR2: SGDLS, YYNGEE. This CDR3 is built from 17 residues. The trim removed 3 bases at V and 2 bases at J, leaving 7 bases unmatched. The CDR3 bases are TGTGCCAGCAGCGCTGAAGGACAGGGGGCGGCTGGAAACACCATATATTTT. It yields the protein CASSAEGQGAAGNTIYF.

The genes are TRBV13 and TRBJ1-1, with D hard to call. Germline CDR1 is PRHDT and CDR2 is FYEKMQ (reference sequence). This CDR3 has 10 residues. V was cut by 8 bases and J by 7 bases, with 8 bases left in between. In nucleotides, the CDR3 is TGTGCCAGCGGGCCACTTGAAGCTTTCTTT. This translates into CASGPLEAFF.

J is TRBJ1-4 and V is TRBV2; D is undetermined. The CDR3 contains 14 residues. Germline-derived CDR1 and CDR2 are SNHLY and FYNNEI. Trimming stripped 4 bases from V and 8 bases from J, with 14 bases between. The CDR3 DNA reads TGTGCCAGCAGTGGGGAGACCTTAAGAGAAAAACTGTTTTTT. It translates to CASSGETLREKLFF.

The gene calls are TRBV6-5 and TRBJ2-1; D ambiguous. With 2 bases removed from V and 0 bases from J, the gap between germline ends came to 11 bases. CDR1 MNHEY and CDR2 SVGAGI come from the germline V gene. The CDR3 covers 16 residues. The chain's CDR3 is CASSYAPSSSYNEQFF. The CDR3 region has the DNA TGTGCCAGCAGTTACGCTCCTTCCAGCTCCTACAATGAGCAGTTCTTC.